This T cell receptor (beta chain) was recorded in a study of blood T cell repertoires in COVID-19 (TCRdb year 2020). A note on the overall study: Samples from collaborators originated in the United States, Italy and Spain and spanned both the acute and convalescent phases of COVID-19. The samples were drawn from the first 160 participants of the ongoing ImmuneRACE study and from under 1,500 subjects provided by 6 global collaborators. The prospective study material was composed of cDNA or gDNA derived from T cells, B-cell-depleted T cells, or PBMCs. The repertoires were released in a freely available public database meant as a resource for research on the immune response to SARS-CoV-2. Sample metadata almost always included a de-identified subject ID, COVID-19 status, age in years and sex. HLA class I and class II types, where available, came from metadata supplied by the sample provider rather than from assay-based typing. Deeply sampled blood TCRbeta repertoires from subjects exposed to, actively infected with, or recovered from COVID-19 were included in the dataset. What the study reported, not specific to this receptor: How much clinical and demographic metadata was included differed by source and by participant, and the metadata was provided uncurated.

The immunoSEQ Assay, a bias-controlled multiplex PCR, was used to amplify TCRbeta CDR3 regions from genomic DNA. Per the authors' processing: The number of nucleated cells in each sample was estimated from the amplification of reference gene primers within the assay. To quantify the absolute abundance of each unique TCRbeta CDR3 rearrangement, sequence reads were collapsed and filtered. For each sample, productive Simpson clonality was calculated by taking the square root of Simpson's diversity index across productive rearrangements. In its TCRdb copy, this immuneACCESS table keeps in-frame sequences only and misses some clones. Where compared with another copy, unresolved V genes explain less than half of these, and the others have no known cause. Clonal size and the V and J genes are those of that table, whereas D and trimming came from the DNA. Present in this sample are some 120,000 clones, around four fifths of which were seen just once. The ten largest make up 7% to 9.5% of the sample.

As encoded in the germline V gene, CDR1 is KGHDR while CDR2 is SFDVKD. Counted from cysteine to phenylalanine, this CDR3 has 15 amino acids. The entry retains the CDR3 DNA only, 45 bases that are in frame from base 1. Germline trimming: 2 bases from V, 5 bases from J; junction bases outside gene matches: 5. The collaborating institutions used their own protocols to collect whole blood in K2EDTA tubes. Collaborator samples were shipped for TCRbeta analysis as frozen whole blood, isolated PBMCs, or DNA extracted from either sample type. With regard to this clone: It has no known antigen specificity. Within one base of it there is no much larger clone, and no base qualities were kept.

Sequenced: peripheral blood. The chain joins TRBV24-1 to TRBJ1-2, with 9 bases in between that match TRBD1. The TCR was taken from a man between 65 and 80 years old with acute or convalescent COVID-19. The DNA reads TGTGCCACCAGTGATTCACAGGGGGCTAGGTATGGCTACACCTTC. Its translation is CATSDSQGARYGYTF.